The 22 T cell receptor beta chains below all came from one sample that was sequenced in a study of cytomegalovirus exposure and HLA in healthy donors. The PCR ran on 60 Vbeta and 13 Jbeta primers. Profiling relied on immunoSEQ multiplex PCR, and the TCRdb table lists in-frame clones only, not all of them. This table has over 150,000 clones, over 65% appearing once. Sequences were obtained from PBMCs. The receptors were gathered from a man aged 25-45 years in good health and CMV-seronegative.

V usage is TRBV27 and J usage is TRBJ1-2; D is uncertain. Germline V lookup: CDR1 MNHEY, CDR2 SMNVEV (reference sequence). Trimming removed 5 bases at V and 1 base at J, with 8 bases between. The CDR3 runs to 13 residues. The CDR3 DNA sequence: TGTGCCAGCAGTCCCAGTCATAACTATGGCTACACCTTC. It encodes CASSPSHNYGYTF.

This clone occurred a few times. V gene TRBV27 combines with J gene TRBJ2-1; 8 bases match TRBD2. Per germline, CDR1 MNHEY and CDR2 SMNVEV (reference sequence). The V gene end was trimmed by 9 bases and the J gene end by 7 bases; junction bases not matched to a gene: 5. The CDR3 covers 12 residues. CDR3 sequence (DNA): TGTGCCAGTGGACTAGCCCTAAATGAGCAGTTCTTC. This gives the protein CASGLALNEQFF.

This clone was recorded once. CDR3: CASSQSLARSTDTQYF. Here the CDR3 DNA reads TGCGCCAGCAGCCAATCACTAGCCCGAAGCACAGATACGCAGTATTTT. The chain is built from TRBV4-3 and TRBJ2-3; tentatively, D is TRBD2 (6 bases). Germline V lookup: CDR1 LGHNA, CDR2 YSLEER. Trimming cost V 2 bases and J 0 bases, with 12 bases left between them. The CDR3 contains 16 residues.

The chain carries TRBV7-9 and TRBJ1-6; 8 positions agree with TRBD1. There are 16 residues in the CDR3. Trimming cost V 5 bases and J 7 bases; bases outside gene matches: 10. Germline V CDR1 and CDR2: SEHNR, FQNEAQ (reference sequence). The CDR3 spells CASSAWTGNPNSPLHF. DNA for the CDR3: TGTGCCAGCAGCGCCTGGACAGGGAATCCCAATTCACCCCTCCACTTT.

The chain joins TRBV11-2 to TRBJ2-7; D remains unclear. Germline-derived CDR1 and CDR2 are SGHAT and FQNNGV. CDR3 length: 12 residues. V was shortened by 5 bases and J by 6 bases, with 11 bases between the two germline ends. CDR3: CASSLNLSEQYF. The CDR3 region has the DNA TGTGCCAGCAGCCTAAACTTGAGCGAGCAGTACTTC.

This clone has a single count. The J gene is TRBJ2-7, the V gene TRBV18; 12 nucleotides align to TRBD2. Germline-derived CDR1 and CDR2 are KGHSH and LQKENI. This CDR3 has 15 residues. The V and J ends lost 6 bases and 1 base, in that order; junction bases with no gene match: 4. The CDR3 sequence is CASSQTSGGSYEQYF. CDR3 sequence (DNA): TGTGCCAGCTCTCAGACTAGCGGGGGTTCCTACGAGCAGTACTTC.

The V gene is TRBV19, the J gene TRBJ2-7; D not certain. CDR3 length: 14 residues. V dropped 3 bases and J dropped 0 bases, with 9 bases sitting between them. CDR1 and CDR2 from the germline V gene are LNHDA and SQIVND (reference sequence). The CDR3 coding sequence is TGTGCCAGTAGTATGAGAGCTAACTCCTACGAGCAGTACTTC. Protein: CASSMRANSYEQYF.

The chain employs TRBV7-3 and TRBJ2-5; TRBD1 is a possible D gene (6 bases). Germline V gives CDR1 SGHTA, CDR2 FQGTGA. The CDR3 length is 14 residues. Trimming took 0 bases from V and 5 from J, leaving 10 bases between them. CDR3 bases: TGTGCCAGCAGCTTAACGAAGGACAGTGAGACCCAGTACTTC. Its translation is CASSLTKDSETQYF. Using reference TRBV7-3 and TRBJ2-5 for the parts outside the CDR3, the full variable domain is GAGVSQTPSNKVTEKGKYVELRCDPISGHTALYWYRQSLGQGPEFLIYFQGTGAADDSGLPNDRFFAVRPEGSVSTLKIQRTERGDSAVYLCASSLTKDSETQYFGPGTRLLVL.

The chain joins TRBV7-6 to TRBJ2-7; tentatively, D is TRBD2 (5 bases). Germline V gives CDR1 SGHVS, CDR2 FNYEAQ. V shed 5 bases and J shed 0 bases, with 14 bases lying between them. CDR3 size: 15 residues. The DNA of the CDR3 is TGTGCCAGCAGCCCGACGAGGGCCCACTCCTACGAGCAGTACTTC. The encoded protein is CASSPTRAHSYEQYF.

The CDR3 region is CASSPGRQGKYEQYF. The CDR3 DNA sequence: TGTGCCAGCTCACCGGGGAGACAGGGGAAGTACGAGCAGTACTTC. The rearrangement uses TRBV18 and TRBJ2-7; 8 nucleotides line up with TRBD1. CDR1 is KGHSH and CDR2 is LQKENI in the germline V gene. CDR3 length equals 15 residues. With 3 bases clipped from V and 4 bases from J, the junction kept 8 bases outside the gene matches.

V is TRBV2 and J is TRBJ2-7, with D perhaps TRBD1 (5 bases). The V end lost 5 bases, the J end lost 4 bases, and 9 bases lay between the germline ends. Germline values: CDR1 SNHLY, CDR2 FYNNEI. The CDR3 covers 12 residues. Here the CDR3 DNA reads TGTGCCAGCAGTCCATCAGGGTACGAGCAGTACTTC. This encodes CASSPSGYEQYF.

The table lists this clone with a count of one. The V and J genes are TRBV5-6 and TRBJ2-7; perhaps TRBD2 as D (6 bases). There are 13 residues in the CDR3. Per germline, CDR1 SGHDT and CDR2 YYEEEE. V was pared by 2 bases and J by 3 bases, with 9 bases between. DNA of the CDR3: TGTGCCAGCAGCTTTTGGAGGGGCTACGAGCAGTACTTC. As protein: CASSFWRGYEQYF.

This clone was counted only a few times. The chain has TRBV5-1 and TRBJ2-1; weak D call: TRBD1 (6 bases). Germline V gene data show CDR1 as SGHRS and CDR2 as YFSETQ. V was clipped by 4 bases and J by 4 bases, with 15 bases between them. This CDR3 is 15 amino acids long. The CDR3 is CASSPEGHLYNEQFF. The CDR3 DNA follows: TGCGCCAGCAGCCCCGAGGGACACTTATACAATGAGCAGTTCTTC. The full variable domain, rest sourced from reference TRBV5-1 and TRBJ2-1, is KAGVTQTPRYLIKTRGQQVTLSCSPISGHRSVSWYQQTPGQGLQFLFEYFSETQRNKGNFPGRFSGRQFSNSRSEMNVSTLELGDSALYLCASSPEGHLYNEQFFGPGTRLTVL.

The V call is TRBV6-5, the J call TRBJ2-5, with a weak D call TRBD2 (5 bases). Between the trimmed V and J ends, which lost 6 bases and 2 bases, there was a span of 10 bases. Germline V gene sequence: CDR1 MNHEY, CDR2 SVGAGI. CDR3 length: 13 residues. CDR3 in DNA: TGTGCCAGCAGCTCGGGAAGGCAAGAGACCCAGTACTTC. Protein sequence: CASSSGRQETQYF.

This chain connects TRBV6-5 to TRBJ2-5; D may be TRBD1 (6 bases). V lost 3 bases and J lost 2, with 13 bases in between. Looked up from germline, CDR1 is MNHEY and CDR2 is SVGAGI. This CDR3 contains 15 residues. The CDR3 nucleotides are TGTGCCAGCAGTTATGGGGCAGGGGAGCAAGAGACCCAGTACTTC. Translating gives CASSYGAGEQETQYF.

This chain links TRBV7-9 with TRBJ1-2, with D perhaps TRBD1 (5 bases). V lost 5 bases to trimming and J lost 8 bases, with 21 bases between them. CDR3 length: 15 residues. Germline values: CDR1 SEHNR, CDR2 FQNEAQ (reference sequence). The CDR3 protein is CASSKYRDFLGGYTF. CDR3 nucleotide sequence: TGTGCCAGCAGCAAATACCGGGACTTCTTAGGCGGCTACACCTTC.

This clone has more than one count but fewer than ten. This chain connects TRBV27 to TRBJ2-5; D gene uncertain. The CDR3 loop spans 13 amino acids. Trimming removed 4 bases from V and 4 bases from J, with 10 bases in between. In germline, CDR1 is MNHEY, CDR2 SMNVEV (reference sequence). The CDR3 spells CASSSRLVETQYF. CDR3 DNA: TGTGCCAGCAGTTCGAGGCTTGTAGAGACCCAGTACTTC.

The chain employs TRBV2 and TRBJ2-3; TRBD2 agrees at 9 bases. The CDR3 extends over 15 amino acids. Unmatched junction bases numbered 12, after V lost 6 bases and J lost 8 bases. Germline V gives CDR1 SNHLY, CDR2 FYNNEI. The CDR3 sequence: CASSQGGGGAGTQYF. In DNA, the CDR3 is TGTGCCAGCAGCCAAGGAGGCGGGGGGGCAGGTACGCAGTATTTT.

A single count supports this clone. This sequence joins TRBV5-8 and TRBJ1-5, with 9 bases fitting TRBD1. Germline V gene lookup returns CDR1 SGHTS and CDR2 YDEGEE. J gave up 6 bases and V 4 bases, and 11 bases lay outside the gene matches. The CDR3 extends over 16 amino acids. CDR3 bases: TGTGCCAGCAGCGGGGGACAGGGATCAGGAGGTCAGCCCCAGCATTTT. Translation: CASSGGQGSGGQPQHF.

V and J are TRBV21-1 and TRBJ2-2; the D call TRBD1 from the table was never checked on the DNA. TRBV21-1 is a known pseudogene. CDR3 size: 16 residues. The CDR3: CASSKEGKGETGELFF. In DNA, the CDR3 is TGTGCCAGCAGCAAAGAAGGTAAAGGGGAAACCGGGGAGCTGTTTTTT.

This clone turned up a few times. The chain links TRBV19 to TRBJ2-1; 8 bases agree with TRBD2. The CDR3 has 17 residues. Germline trimming cut 9 bases from V and 4 bases from J; bases unmatched to any gene: 17. Germline values: CDR1 LNHDA, CDR2 SQIVND (reference sequence). The CDR3 DNA reads as TGTGCCAGCACCCCAAGCGGATCGGGGGGGTCTTACAATGAGCAGTTCTTC. Amino acid sequence: CASTPSGSGGSYNEQFF.

The CDR3 spells CASTKGDNSPLHF. The CDR3 DNA sequence: TGTGCCAGCACCAAGGGAGATAATTCACCCCTCCACTTT. V usage is TRBV2 and J usage is TRBJ1-6; D remains unclear. Germline V gives CDR1 SNHLY, CDR2 FYNNEI. Trimming cost V 7 bases and J 5 bases, with 9 bases left between them. There are 13 residues in the CDR3.